This T cell receptor (beta chain) is drawn from a study of cytomegalovirus exposure and HLA in healthy donors. Using immunoSEQ multiplex PCR, the repertoire was profiled, and TCRdb retains in-frame clones only, with some absent. In the table there are tens of thousands of clones, 94% of which are singletons. J gave up 5 bases and V 6 bases, and 6 bases lay outside the gene matches. The CDR3 runs to 14 residues. Germline V lookup: CDR1 MNHEY, CDR2 SMNVEV (reference sequence). V is TRBV27 and J is TRBJ2-7; TRBD1 agrees at 11 bases. This clonotype originated in a woman younger than 35 in good health and CMV-seronegative. Sequences were obtained from PBMCs. Written as DNA, the CDR3 is TGTGCCAGCAGCCCAGGACAGGGGGCCAACGAGCAGTACTTC. Translated: CASSPGQGANEQYF.